This T cell receptor beta chain is drawn from a study of blood T cell repertoires in COVID-19. Overall study context: The study drew acute and convalescent COVID-19 samples from the United States, Italy and Spain. PBMCs, B-cell-depleted T cells, or T cells provided the cDNA or gDNA that made up the material.

Per the authors' pipeline: Estimated nucleated cell counts came from reference gene primer amplification. Assay used: immunoSEQ multiplex PCR; TCRdb lists only in-frame clones, some missing. V, J and clone size are those of that table, while D and trimming were read from the DNA. The sample contains a few hundred thousand clones, more than 75% of which appear only once. Germline CDR1 is LGHDT and CDR2 is YNNKEL (reference sequence). The CDR3 contains 13 residues. V lost 2 bases to trimming and J lost 6 bases; unmatched junction nucleotides: 4. The sample comprised peripheral blood. The chain recombines TRBV3-1 (or the pseudogene TRBV3-2) with TRBJ2-7; TRBD1 matches at 7 bases. The receptor's source is a woman between 50 and 59 years old with acute or convalescent COVID-19. CDR3 amino acids: CASSQMGDSEQYF. The CDR3 region has the DNA TGTGCCAGCAGCCAAATGGGGGACAGCGAGCAGTACTTC.